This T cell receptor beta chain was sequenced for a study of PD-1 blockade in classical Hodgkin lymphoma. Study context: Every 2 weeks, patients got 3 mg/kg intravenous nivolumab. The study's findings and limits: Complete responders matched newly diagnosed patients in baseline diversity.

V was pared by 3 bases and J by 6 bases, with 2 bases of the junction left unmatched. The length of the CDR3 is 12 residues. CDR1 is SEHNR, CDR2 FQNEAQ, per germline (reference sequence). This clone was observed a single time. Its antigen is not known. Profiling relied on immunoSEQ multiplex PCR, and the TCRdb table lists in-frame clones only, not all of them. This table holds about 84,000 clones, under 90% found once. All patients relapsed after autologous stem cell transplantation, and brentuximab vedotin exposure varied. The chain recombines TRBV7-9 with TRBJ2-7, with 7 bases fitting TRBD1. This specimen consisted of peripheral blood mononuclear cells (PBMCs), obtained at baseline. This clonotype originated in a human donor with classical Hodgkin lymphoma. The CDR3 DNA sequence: TGTGCCAGCAGCTTCGACAGGGCCGAGCAGTACTTC. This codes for CASSFDRAEQYF.